This T cell receptor beta chain is from a study of T-cell memory formation after mild COVID-19. TCRdb used MiXCR to reprocess the 5' RACE reads, holding one entry per CDR3 protein. The sample lists around 140,000 distinct CDR3 sequences; 6% were seen once. This clonotype appeared a few times. The CDR3 sequence is 14 residues long. The germline V gene has CDR1 SQVTM and CDR2 ANQGSEA. Trimming pared 3 bases from V and 2 bases from J, leaving 11 bases between. The sequencing input was PBMCs or a T cell subset sorted from them (not recorded which). The TCR originated in an adult woman who had mild COVID-19 (a few samples of this study predate the infection). Cell type and time point are not known. The V call is TRBV29-1, the J call TRBJ1-3, with a possible D match to TRBD1 (5 bases). CDR3 in amino acids: CSVETRGAGNTIYF. The CDR3 coding sequence is TGCAGCGTTGAGACACGAGGGGCTGGAAACACCATATATTTT.